The following is a T cell receptor (beta chain) sequence with its context. Trimming cost V 3 bases and J 0 bases, with 12 bases left between them. This CDR3 is 16 amino acids long. Germline CDR1 SGHVS, CDR2 FQNEAQ. Authors' analysis steps: By means of reference gene primer amplification, nucleated cell counts were estimated. Here immunoSEQ multiplex PCR was the method, and the copy in TCRdb shows in-frame clones only, minus some. V, J and clone size reflect that table, while D and trimming were determined from the DNA. The sample shows over 60,000 clones, 85% to 90% of them seen only once. The source of the sample is a study of blood T cell repertoires in COVID-19. Turning to the study itself: Collection of acute and convalescent COVID-19 samples took place in the United States, Italy and Spain. T cells, B-cell-depleted T cells, or PBMCs supplied cDNA or gDNA.

The TCR was taken from a man older than 75 with acute or convalescent COVID-19. The rearrangement uses TRBV7-8 and TRBJ1-3, with a possible D match to TRBD1 (5 bases). The sample consisted of peripheral blood. In DNA, the CDR3 is TGTGCCAGCAGCTTTATCCAGGGCCACTCTGGAAACACCATATATTTT. It codes for CASSFIQGHSGNTIYF.